Listed here are 5 T cell receptor beta chains from one sample, sequenced in a study of cytomegalovirus exposure and HLA in healthy donors. This PCR relied on a set of 60 Vbeta primers and 13 Jbeta primers. Data came from immunoSEQ multiplex PCR; TCRdb stores just in-frame clones and leaves some out. The profile covers about 200,000 clones, with 75% to 80% appearing a single time and 13% to 15% taken by the ten largest. Sequenced: PBMCs. Receptors were obtained from a woman in her 30s in good health and CMV-seropositive.

The chain recombines TRBV6-1 with TRBJ1-1, with D perhaps TRBD1 (5 bases). Germline V gene sequence: CDR1 MNHNS, CDR2 SASEGT. The ends were cut back, 6 bases at V and 3 bases at J, with 11 bases in the middle. CDR3 length: 13 residues. The CDR3 region is CASSHRTDTEAFF. CDR3 DNA: TGTGCCAGCAGCCACAGGACGGACACTGAAGCTTTCTTT.

V gene TRBV6-4 combines with J gene TRBJ1-6, with a possible D match to TRBD1 (6 bases). The V end was cut by 6 bases, the J end by 5 bases, with 11 bases between. There are 14 residues in the CDR3. The germline gives CDR1 MRHNA, CDR2 SNTAGT. CDR3 nucleotides: TGTGCCAGCAGCCGGACAGTTAATAATTCACCCCTCCACTTT. Protein sequence: CASSRTVNNSPLHF.

This chain links TRBV10-1 with TRBJ2-3, with 7 bases that match TRBD1. This CDR3 region has 13 residues. CDR1 is WNHNN, CDR2 SYGVQD, per germline (reference sequence). V trimming: 3 bases; J trimming: 4 bases; junction bases outside the gene matches: 1. CDR3 sequence: CASSDDRADTQYF. CDR3 DNA: TGCGCCAGCAGTGATGACAGGGCAGATACGCAGTATTTT.

This chain joins TRBV10-3 and TRBJ1-6, with D perhaps TRBD1 (6 bases). Trimming left V 6 bases short and J 10 bases short, with 10 bases between. This CDR3 comprises 12 residues. Per the germline V gene, CDR1 is ENHRY and CDR2 is SYGVKD. CDR3: CAIRAGDSPLHF. CDR3 in DNA: TGTGCCATCAGGGCAGGGGACTCACCCCTCCACTTT.

The rearrangement links TRBV4-1 to TRBJ1-6; D is possibly TRBD1 (5 bases). V dropped 5 bases and J dropped 7 bases, with 18 bases sitting between them. Germline CDR1 and CDR2: MGHRA and YSYEKL. The CDR3 sequence is 16 residues long. The CDR3 loop is CASSAAEGDGNSPLHF. Here the CDR3 DNA reads TGCGCCAGCAGCGCCGCGGAAGGGGATGGCAATTCACCCCTCCACTTT.